This T cell receptor beta chain originates from a study of PD-L1 blockade in urothelial cancer. For the study at large: Beginning in about 2014, patients received atezolizumab, given as 1,200 mg intravenously every 3 weeks.

Documented time point: pretreatment peripheral blood. Libraries were prepared by immunoSEQ multiplex PCR; TCRdb keeps only in-frame clonotypes and omits some of them. The profile covers over 75,000 clones, with 85% appearing a single time and approximately 15% taken by the ten largest. The CDR3 length is 19 residues. The V and J ends lost 3 bases and 3 bases, in that order; junction bases with no gene match: 19. Germline V gives CDR1 SGHRS, CDR2 YFSETQ. The chain uses TRBV5-1 and TRBJ2-3, with 7 nucleotides matching TRBD1. This clonotype originated in a man aged 55 to 70 with urothelial cancer. The material sequenced was PBMCs, taken around atezolizumab (anti-PD-L1) treatment. CDR3 amino acids: CASSSPLNRGSIRTDTQYF. The CDR3 coding sequence is TGCGCCAGCAGCTCCCCACTCAACAGGGGTTCGATAAGGACAGATACGCAGTATTTT.